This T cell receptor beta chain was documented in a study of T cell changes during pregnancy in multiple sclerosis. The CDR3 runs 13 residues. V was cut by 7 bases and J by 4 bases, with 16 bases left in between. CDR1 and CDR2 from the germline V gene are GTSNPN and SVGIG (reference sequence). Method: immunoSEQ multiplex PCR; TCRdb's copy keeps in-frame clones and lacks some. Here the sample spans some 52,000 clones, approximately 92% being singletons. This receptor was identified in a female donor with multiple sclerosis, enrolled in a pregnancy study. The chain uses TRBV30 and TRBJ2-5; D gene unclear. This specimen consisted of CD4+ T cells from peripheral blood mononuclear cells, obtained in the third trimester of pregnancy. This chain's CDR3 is CALTDPPGETQYF. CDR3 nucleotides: TGTGCCTTAACAGATCCGCCAGGAGAGACCCAGTACTTC.